The source of this TCR beta chain is a study of T cells after posttransplantation cyclophosphamide. Broader study findings: Donor-recipient repertoire similarity was low at 1-2 months, rising over year one. TRB clonality was highly associated with recipient CMV seropositivity and reactivation. Blood and skin or GI T cell repertoires showed limited TRB overlap.

Treatment was busulfan-fludarabine conditioning, a marrow graft, and cyclophosphamide on days +3 and +4. Germline V gives CDR1 ENHRY, CDR2 SYGVKD. Unmatched junction bases numbered 6, after V lost 3 bases and J lost 2 bases. This CDR3 has 15 residues. This table comes from immunoSEQ multiplex PCR, and its TCRdb copy is limited to in-frame clones, with some not included. The data contain about 8,000 clones, approximately 87% of them singletons. Concerning this clone: Its cognate antigen is unknown.

The source is a female patient aged 50 to 60 who received an allogeneic stem cell transplant from a related donor, was CMV-positive, and had no GVHD. Some T cells may be the graft donor's. Sample: CD4+ T cells sorted from blood, taken less than 1,500 days after allogeneic stem cell transplant with posttransplant cyclophosphamide. This chain connects TRBV10-3 to TRBJ1-1, with 7 nucleotides matching TRBD1. This CDR3 reads CAISETGTANTEAFF. The CDR3 nucleotides read TGTGCCATCAGTGAAACCGGGACAGCCAACACTGAAGCTTTCTTT.